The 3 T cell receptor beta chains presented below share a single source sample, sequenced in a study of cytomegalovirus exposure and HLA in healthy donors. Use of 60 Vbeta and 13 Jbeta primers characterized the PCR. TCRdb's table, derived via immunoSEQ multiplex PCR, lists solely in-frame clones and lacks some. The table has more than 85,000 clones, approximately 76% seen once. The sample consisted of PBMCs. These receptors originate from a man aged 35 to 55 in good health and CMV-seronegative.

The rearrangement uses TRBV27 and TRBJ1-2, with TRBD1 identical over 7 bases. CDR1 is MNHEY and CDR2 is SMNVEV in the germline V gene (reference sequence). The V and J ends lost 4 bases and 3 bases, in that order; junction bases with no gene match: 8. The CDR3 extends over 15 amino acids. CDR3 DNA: TGTGCCAGCAGTTCATTGACAGGGTTGGACTATGGCTACACCTTC. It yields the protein CASSSLTGLDYGYTF.

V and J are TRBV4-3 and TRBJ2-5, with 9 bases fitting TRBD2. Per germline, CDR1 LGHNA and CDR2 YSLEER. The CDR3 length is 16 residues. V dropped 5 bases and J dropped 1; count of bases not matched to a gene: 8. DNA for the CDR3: TGCGCCAGCAGCACCCGACTAGCGGAGACCCAAGAGACCCAGTACTTC. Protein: CASSTRLAETQETQYF.

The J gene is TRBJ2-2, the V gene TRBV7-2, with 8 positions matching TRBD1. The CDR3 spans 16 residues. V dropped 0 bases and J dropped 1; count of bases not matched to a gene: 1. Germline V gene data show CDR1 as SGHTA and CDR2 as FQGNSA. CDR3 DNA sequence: TGTGCCAGCAGCTTAGCGGGGACAGGGAACACCGGGGAGCTGTTTTTT. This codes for CASSLAGTGNTGELFF.